This entry is about one TCR beta chain. The data originate from a study of blood T cell repertoires in COVID-19. Turning to the study itself: The United States, Italy and Spain provided the acute and convalescent COVID-19 samples. Sources were T cells, B-cell-depleted T cells, or PBMCs; the material itself was cDNA or gDNA.

The trim removed 5 bases at V and 2 bases at J, leaving 15 bases unmatched. Germline values: CDR1 MNHEY, CDR2 SMNVEV (reference sequence). This CDR3 has 17 amino acids. Measured with immunoSEQ multiplex PCR; TCRdb has only the in-frame clones, and not every one. Of over 100,000 clones in the sample, 80% are singletons; the top ten hold around 16%. The sequenced sample consisted of peripheral blood. The receptor's source is a man between 60 and 75 years old with active or convalescent COVID-19. This rearrangement joins TRBV27 to TRBJ2-7, with 7 positions matching TRBD1. CDR3 sequence reads: CASSPGTVLRLPYEQYF. Written as DNA, the CDR3 is TGTGCCAGCAGTCCCGGGACAGTTCTCCGTTTACCCTACGAGCAGTACTTC.